This is a list of T cell receptor beta chains from one sample in a study of shared clonotypes between healthy human individuals. Profiling relied on immunoSEQ multiplex PCR, and the TCRdb table lists in-frame clones only, not all of them. The sample shows about 960,000 clones, approximately 80% of them seen only once. The sequenced material came from memory CD4+ T cells sorted from blood. The source is a man between 18 and 35 years old in good health. The conserved cysteine and the conserved F or W are not part of the CDR3 here. A row's size may be missing; if present it is once, few, many or a size class.

clone size	V gene	J gene	CDR3 protein
NA	TRBV6-6	TRBJ2-3	ASILSGPTDTQY
NA	TRBV11-1	TRBJ2-2	ASRLQGSGELF
few	TRBV29-1	TRBJ1-1	SVAKPGSNTEAF
NA	TRBV2	TRBJ2-5	ASSKPQGAQY
few	TRBV6-6	TRBJ1-5	ASSPPVPIQH
few	TRBV6-5	TRBJ2-1	ASSWRRSSYNEQF
NA	TRBV27	TRBJ1-6	ASSFSRTYNSPLH
NA	TRBV30	TRBJ2-7	AWREGSYEQY
NA	TRBV7-2	TRBJ2-3	ASSLGVAGPRTQY
NA	TRBV28	TRBJ2-1	ASSSATSGGYNEQF
NA	TRBV27	TRBJ1-6	ASSLEGFWNSPLH
NA	TRBV25-1	TRBJ1-2	ASSDSLAPYYGYT
NA	TRBV6-1	TRBJ2-4	ASSVTSAQAKNIQY
NA	TRBV6-5	TRBJ1-4	ASSPGGRAEKLF
NA	TRBV7-9	TRBJ2-1	ASSLTSGIHNEQF
few	TRBV14	TRBJ1-1	ASSQVGGGTEAF
NA	TRBV7-9	TRBJ2-5	ASSSGGETQY
NA	TRBV7-2	TRBJ1-1	ASSLGLAAVAF
NA	TRBV5-1	TRBJ1-6	ASSLAGTSPLH
once	TRBV5-4	TRBJ1-4	ASSPTPARGNEKLF
NA	TRBV2	TRBJ1-2	ASRESPTGNYGYT
NA	TRBV9	TRBJ1-4	ASSRGGEKLF
NA	TRBV7-9	TRBJ2-5	ASRPVGLQETQY
NA	TRBV2	TRBJ2-7	ASSHDSTYEQY
NA	TRBV6-1	TRBJ2-2	ASSESRLLGGTGELF
NA	TRBV7-2	TRBJ2-1	ASSLTSSGRASNEQF
once	TRBV19	TRBJ1-3	ASISRDRGPGNTIY
NA	TRBV4-1	TRBJ1-4	ASSRQGTGVREKLF
NA	TRBV5-4	TRBJ2-7	ASTRWTSASYEQY
many	TRBV12-5	TRBJ2-2	ASGSGGNTGELF
NA	TRBV27	TRBJ1-2	ASRNPGQGTPGYT
NA	TRBV19	TRBJ2-1	ASKSGGFRDEQF
NA	TRBV5-1	TRBJ1-2	ASSAGLNGYT
NA	TRBV5-6	TRBJ2-5	ASSLEYLTPFQETQY
NA	TRBV18	TRBJ2-3	ASSPTRDSTDTQY
NA	TRBV15	TRBJ2-3	ATSSKDTQY
NA	TRBV28	TRBJ1-1	ASSRGTEAF
NA	TRBV5-3	TRBJ2-2	ARKGNGELF
many	TRBV5-6	TRBJ2-3	ASSLGTGANTDTQY
NA	TRBV5-4	TRBJ1-2	ASSLEGKVNYGYT
NA	TRBV5-1	TRBJ1-1	ASSENRGLRTEAF
once	TRBV2	TRBJ1-4	ASEKGGVSGEKLF
once	TRBV5-1	TRBJ2-7	ASSRTVPVYEQY
NA	TRBV6-1	TRBJ2-1	ASSGGNLYYNEQF